This T cell receptor (beta chain) was sequenced during a study of response to subunit inactivated influenza vaccine listed by TCRdb under 2018. Regarding the complete study: The study used deep quantitative T cell receptor repertoire profiling to track responses to a trivalent subunit inactivated influenza vaccine. Overall study results and their limits: The authors proposed that each seasonal influenza vaccination may bring in only a limited number of new T cells.

V was cut back by 4 bases and J by 3 bases, leaving a gap of 15 bases between them. CDR1 is given as MNHEY and CDR2 as SVGAGI, both from the germline V gene. The CDR3 runs 15 amino acids, cysteine and phenylalanine included. Only CDR3 DNA remains: 45 bases, in frame from the first base. Library construction relied on RT-PCR. The data were produced on an Illumina HiSeq 2500. The public reads were quality trimmed at Q25 with fastp and then assembled into clones with MiXCR by TCRdb, keeping productive beta chains. Entries are consolidated by CDR3 protein sequence, retaining the most common genes and DNA. In this sample the table shows approximately 520,000 distinct CDR3 sequences, about 15% of which occur a single time. The ten largest account for 2.5% to 3.5% of the sample. As concerns this clonotype: Its antigen remains unidentified. There are no base qualities to consult, and no much larger clone falls within one base.

The material was CD4+ T cells sorted from PBMCs, obtained 23 to 25 months after vaccination. Recombination joined TRBV6-5 with TRBJ1-2; the D segment could be TRBD1, given 5 matching bases. This receptor was taken from a man aged 50 to 75 who received an inactivated influenza vaccine. Donor details come from another sample of the same person, matched by shared clones. Here is the DNA: TGTGCCAGCAGTTTTAACAGGCCACCTCACTATGGCTACACCTTC. Its coded protein is CASSFNRPPHYGYTF.